The next 6 T cell receptor beta chains were all read from a single sample in a study of cytomegalovirus exposure and HLA in healthy donors. Data came from immunoSEQ multiplex PCR; TCRdb stores just in-frame clones and leaves some out. The table includes about 220,000 clones, approximately 83% detected once. Sequencing used PBMCs. The receptors derive from a woman in her 30s in good health and CMV-seropositive.

V gene TRBV5-6 combines with J gene TRBJ2-2; D perhaps matches TRBD2 (5 bases). Looked up from germline, CDR1 is SGHDT and CDR2 is YYEEEE. Trimming cost V 3 bases and J 0 bases, with 18 bases left between them. The CDR3 spans 18 residues. This CDR3 reads CASSSTTFKQSNTGELFF. The CDR3 DNA follows: TGTGCCAGCAGCTCGACTACTTTTAAGCAGTCGAACACCGGGGAGCTGTTTTTT.

The V call is TRBV2, the J call TRBJ2-3, with D possibly TRBD1 on 5 matching bases. Trimming stripped 6 bases from V and 0 bases from J, with 13 bases between. CDR1 and CDR2 (germline): SNHLY, FYNNEI. The CDR3 covers 15 residues. The CDR3 is CASSDRRLSTDTQYF. DNA for the CDR3: TGTGCCAGCAGCGACAGACGACTGAGCACAGATACGCAGTATTTT.

The V call is TRBV4-1, the J call TRBJ2-1; 8 bases map to TRBD1. Germline V gene lookup returns CDR1 MGHRA and CDR2 YSYEKL. The V segment lost 1 base and the J segment 7 bases; nucleotides outside the gene matches: 12. There are 17 residues in the CDR3. The CDR3 sequence is CASSQGLRDRTKNEQFF. CDR3 sequence (DNA): TGCGCCAGCAGCCAAGGCCTCCGGGACAGGACGAAGAATGAGCAGTTCTTC.

The chain uses TRBV6-5 and TRBJ2-1; the match to TRBD2 covers 8 bases. V was pared by 6 bases and J by 4 bases, with 8 bases of the junction left unmatched. Germline CDR1 is MNHEY and CDR2 is SVGAGI. The CDR3 has 15 amino acids. CDR3 amino acids: CASRSTSGAYNEQFF. CDR3 bases: TGTGCCAGCAGGTCCACTAGCGGAGCTTACAATGAGCAGTTCTTC.

This chain joins TRBV29-1 and TRBJ2-2; D is perhaps TRBD1 or TRBD2 (5 bases each). CDR3 length: 12 residues. Trimming cost V 7 bases and J 7 bases, with 13 bases left between them. Germline V gives CDR1 SQVTM, CDR2 ANQGSEA. For the CDR3, the DNA is TGCAGCGCGATCCGAGGGGTCGGGGAGCTGTTTTTT. It specifies CSAIRGVGELFF.

This rearrangement joins TRBV5-1 to TRBJ1-1; D is possibly TRBD1 (6 bases). There are 13 residues in the CDR3. Germline V CDR1 and CDR2: SGHRS, YFSETQ. V was pared by 0 bases and J by 7 bases, with 10 bases between. CDR3 nucleotide sequence: TGCGCCAGCAGCTTGGACAGGGCAAATGAAGCTTTCTTT. It is translated as CASSLDRANEAFF.